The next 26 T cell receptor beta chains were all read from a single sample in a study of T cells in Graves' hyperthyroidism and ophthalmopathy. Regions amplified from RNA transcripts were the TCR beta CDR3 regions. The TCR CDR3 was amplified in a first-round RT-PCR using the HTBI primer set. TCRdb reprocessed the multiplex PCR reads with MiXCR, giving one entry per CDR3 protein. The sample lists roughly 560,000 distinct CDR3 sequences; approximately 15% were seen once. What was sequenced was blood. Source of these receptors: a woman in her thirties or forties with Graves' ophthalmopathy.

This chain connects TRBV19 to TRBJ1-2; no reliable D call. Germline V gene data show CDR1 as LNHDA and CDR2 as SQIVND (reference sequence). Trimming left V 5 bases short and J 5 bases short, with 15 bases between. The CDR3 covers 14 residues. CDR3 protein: CASSPGGMLYGYTF. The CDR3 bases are TGTGCCAGTAGTCCAGGCGGGATGTTGTATGGCTACACCTTC.

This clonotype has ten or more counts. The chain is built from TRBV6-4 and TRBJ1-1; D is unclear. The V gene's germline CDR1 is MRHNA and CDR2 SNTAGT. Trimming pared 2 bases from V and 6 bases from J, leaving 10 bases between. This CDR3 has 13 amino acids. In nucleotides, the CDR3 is TGTGCCAGCAGTGACCGAGAAGGATCTGAAGCTTTCTTT. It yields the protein CASSDREGSEAFF.

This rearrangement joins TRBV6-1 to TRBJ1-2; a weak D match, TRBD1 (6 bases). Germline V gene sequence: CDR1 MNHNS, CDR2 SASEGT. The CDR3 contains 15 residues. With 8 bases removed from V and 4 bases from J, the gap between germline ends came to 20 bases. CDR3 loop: CASRILRGGFYGYTF. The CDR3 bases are TGTGCCAGCCGGATCTTGAGAGGGGGTTTCTATGGCTACACCTTC.

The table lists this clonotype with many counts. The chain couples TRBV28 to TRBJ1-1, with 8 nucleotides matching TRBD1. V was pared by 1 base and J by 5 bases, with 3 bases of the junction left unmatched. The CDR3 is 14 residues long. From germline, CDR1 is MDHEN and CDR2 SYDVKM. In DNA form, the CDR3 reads TGTGCCAGCAGTTTATTCAGGGGGCGGACTGAAGCTTTCTTT. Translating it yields CASSLFRGRTEAFF.

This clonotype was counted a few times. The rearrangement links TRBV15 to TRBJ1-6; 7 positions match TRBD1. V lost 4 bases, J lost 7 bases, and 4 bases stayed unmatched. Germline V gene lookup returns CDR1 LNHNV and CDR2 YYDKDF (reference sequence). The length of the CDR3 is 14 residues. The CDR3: CATSTDRANSPLHF. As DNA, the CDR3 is TGTGCCACCAGCACCGACAGGGCGAATTCACCCCTCCACTTT. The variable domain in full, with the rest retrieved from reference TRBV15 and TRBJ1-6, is DAMVIQNPRYQVTQFGKPVTLSCSQTLNHNVMYWYQQKSSQAPKLLFHYYDKDFNNEADTPDNFQSRRPNTSFCFLDIRSPGLGDTAMYLCATSTDRANSPLHFGNGTRLTVT.

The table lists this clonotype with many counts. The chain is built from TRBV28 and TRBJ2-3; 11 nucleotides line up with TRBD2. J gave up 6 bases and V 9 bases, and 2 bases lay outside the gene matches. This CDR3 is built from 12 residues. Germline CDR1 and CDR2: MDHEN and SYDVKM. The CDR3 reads CASSGRADTQYF. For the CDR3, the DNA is TGTGCCAGTAGCGGGAGGGCGGATACGCAGTATTTT.

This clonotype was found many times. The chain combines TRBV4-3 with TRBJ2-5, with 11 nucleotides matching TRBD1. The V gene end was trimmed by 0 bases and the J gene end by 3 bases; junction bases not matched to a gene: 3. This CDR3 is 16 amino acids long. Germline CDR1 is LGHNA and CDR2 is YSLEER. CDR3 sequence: CASSQEGDRGEETQYF. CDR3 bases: TGCGCCAGCAGCCAAGAGGGGGACAGGGGGGAAGAGACCCAGTACTTC.

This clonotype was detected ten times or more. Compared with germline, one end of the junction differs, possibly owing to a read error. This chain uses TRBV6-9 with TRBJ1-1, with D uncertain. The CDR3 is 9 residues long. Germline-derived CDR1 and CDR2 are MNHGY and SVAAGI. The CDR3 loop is CASNYGAFF. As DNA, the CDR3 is TGTGCCAGCAATTATGGAGCTTTCTTT.

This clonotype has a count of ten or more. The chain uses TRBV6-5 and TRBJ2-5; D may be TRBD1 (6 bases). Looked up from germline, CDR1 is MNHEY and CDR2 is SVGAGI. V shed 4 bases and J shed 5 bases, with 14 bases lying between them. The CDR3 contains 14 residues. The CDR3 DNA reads TGTGCCAGCAGTTGGGGGACACCCCCCGAGACCCAGTACTTC. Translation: CASSWGTPPETQYF.

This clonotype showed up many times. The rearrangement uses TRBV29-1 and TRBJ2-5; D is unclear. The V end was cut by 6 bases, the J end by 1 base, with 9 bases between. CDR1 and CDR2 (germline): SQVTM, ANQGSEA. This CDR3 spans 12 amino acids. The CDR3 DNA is TGCAGCGTCCGCGTCGGCCAAGAGACCCAGTACTTC. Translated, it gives CSVRVGQETQYF.

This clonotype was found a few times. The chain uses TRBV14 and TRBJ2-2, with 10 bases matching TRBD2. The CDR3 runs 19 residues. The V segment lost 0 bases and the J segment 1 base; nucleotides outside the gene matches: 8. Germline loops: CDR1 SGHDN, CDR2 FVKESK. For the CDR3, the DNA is TGTGCCAGCAGCCAAGAAGCTAGCGGGAGAATGCGGAACACCGGGGAGCTGTTTTTT. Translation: CASSQEASGRMRNTGELFF.

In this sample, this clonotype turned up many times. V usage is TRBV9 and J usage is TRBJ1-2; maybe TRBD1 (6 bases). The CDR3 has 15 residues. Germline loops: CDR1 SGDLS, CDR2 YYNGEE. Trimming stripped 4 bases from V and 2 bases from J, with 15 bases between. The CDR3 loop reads CASSPGQNLNYGYTF. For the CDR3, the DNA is TGTGCCAGCAGCCCCGGACAGAATCTAAACTATGGCTACACCTTC.

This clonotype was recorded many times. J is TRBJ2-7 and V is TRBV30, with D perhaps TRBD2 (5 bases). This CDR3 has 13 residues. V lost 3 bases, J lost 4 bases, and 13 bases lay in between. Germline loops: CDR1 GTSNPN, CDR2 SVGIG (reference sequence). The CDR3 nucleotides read TGTGCCTGGAGGGGCCGGGGTGGGTACGAGCAGTACTTC. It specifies CAWRGRGGYEQYF.

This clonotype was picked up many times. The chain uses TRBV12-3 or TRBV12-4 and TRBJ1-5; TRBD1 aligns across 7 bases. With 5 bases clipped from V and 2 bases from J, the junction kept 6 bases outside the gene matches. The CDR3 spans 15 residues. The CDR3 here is CASSTTGAGNQPQHF. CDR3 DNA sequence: TGTGCCAGCAGTACCACAGGGGCAGGCAATCAGCCCCAGCATTTT.

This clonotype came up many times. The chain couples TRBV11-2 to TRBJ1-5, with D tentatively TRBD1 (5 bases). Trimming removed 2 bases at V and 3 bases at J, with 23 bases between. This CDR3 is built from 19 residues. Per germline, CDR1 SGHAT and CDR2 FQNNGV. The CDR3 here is CASSLPGGRGRFNNQPQHF. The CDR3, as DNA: TGTGCCAGCAGCTTACCCGGGGGGAGGGGAAGGTTTAACAATCAGCCCCAGCATTTT.

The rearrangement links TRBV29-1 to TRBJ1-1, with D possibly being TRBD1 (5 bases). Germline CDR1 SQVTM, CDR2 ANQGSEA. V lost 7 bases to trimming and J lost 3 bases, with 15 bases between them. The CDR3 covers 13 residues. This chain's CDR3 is CSAATREYTEAFF. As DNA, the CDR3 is TGCAGCGCTGCTACCAGGGAGTACACTGAAGCTTTCTTT.

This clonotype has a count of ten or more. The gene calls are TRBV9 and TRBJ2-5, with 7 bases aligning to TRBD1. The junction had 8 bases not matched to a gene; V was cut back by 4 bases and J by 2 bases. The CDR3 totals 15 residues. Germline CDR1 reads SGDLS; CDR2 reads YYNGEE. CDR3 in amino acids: CASSSGTVMQETQYF. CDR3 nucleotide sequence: TGTGCCAGCAGCTCCGGGACAGTTATGCAAGAGACCCAGTACTTC. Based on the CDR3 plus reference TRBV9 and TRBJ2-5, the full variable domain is DSGVTQTPKHLITATGQRVTLRCSPRSGDLSVYWYQQSLDQGLQFLIQYYNGEERAKGNILERFSAQQFPDLHSELNLSSLELGDSALYFCASSSGTVMQETQYFGPGTRLLVL.

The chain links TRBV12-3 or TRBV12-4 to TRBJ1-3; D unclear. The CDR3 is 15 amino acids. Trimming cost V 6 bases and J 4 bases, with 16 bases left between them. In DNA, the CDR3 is TGTGCCAGCAGAGGAGACCCCGAAGGGGGAAACACCATATATTTT. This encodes CASRGDPEGGNTIYF.

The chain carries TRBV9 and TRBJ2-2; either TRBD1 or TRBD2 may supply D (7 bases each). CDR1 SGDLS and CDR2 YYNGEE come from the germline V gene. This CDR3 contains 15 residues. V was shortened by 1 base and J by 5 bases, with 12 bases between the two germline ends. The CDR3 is CASSVTGEGTGELFF. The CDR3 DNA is TGTGCCAGCAGCGTAACAGGGGAGGGGACCGGGGAGCTGTTTTTT.

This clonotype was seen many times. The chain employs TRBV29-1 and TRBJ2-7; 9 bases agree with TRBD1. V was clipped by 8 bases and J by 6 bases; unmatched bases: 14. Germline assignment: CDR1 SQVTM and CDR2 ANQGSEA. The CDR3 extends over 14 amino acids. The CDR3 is CSIGLQGAEGEQYF. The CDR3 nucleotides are TGCAGCATCGGACTACAGGGGGCCGAAGGCGAGCAGTACTTC.

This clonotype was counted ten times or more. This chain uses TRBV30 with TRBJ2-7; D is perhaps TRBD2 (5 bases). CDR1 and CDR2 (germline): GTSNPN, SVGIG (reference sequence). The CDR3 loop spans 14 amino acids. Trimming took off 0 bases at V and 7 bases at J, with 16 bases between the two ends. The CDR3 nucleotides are TGTGCCTGGAGTGTCGGAAGCGGAGCGTGGGAGCAGTACTTC. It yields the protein CAWSVGSGAWEQYF. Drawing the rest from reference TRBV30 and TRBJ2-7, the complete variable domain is SQTIHQWPATLVQPVGSPLSLECTVEGTSNPNLYWYRQAAGRGLQLLFYSVGIGQISSEVPQNLSASRPQDRQFILSSKKLLLSDSGFYLCAWSVGSGAWEQYFGPGTRLTVT.

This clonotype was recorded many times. The CDR3 loop is CASGQNQGHNQPQHF. As DNA, the CDR3 is TGTGCCAGCGGCCAAAATCAGGGCCACAATCAGCCCCAGCATTTT. The J gene is TRBJ1-5, the V gene TRBV7-2; D is perhaps TRBD1 (5 bases). V gave up 8 bases and J gave up 3 bases, with 17 bases separating them. Germline-derived CDR1 and CDR2 are SGHTA and FQGNSA. The CDR3 is 15 residues long.

The DNA of the CDR3 is TGTGCCAGCAGTTACTCGTCGGCGGGGGGTCAGCCCCAGCATTTT. Translated, it gives CASSYSSAGGQPQHF. The chain links TRBV12-3 or TRBV12-4 to TRBJ1-5, with a tentative D call TRBD1 (5 bases). The V end lost 4 bases, the J end lost 6 bases, and 16 bases lay between the germline ends. This CDR3 contains 15 residues.

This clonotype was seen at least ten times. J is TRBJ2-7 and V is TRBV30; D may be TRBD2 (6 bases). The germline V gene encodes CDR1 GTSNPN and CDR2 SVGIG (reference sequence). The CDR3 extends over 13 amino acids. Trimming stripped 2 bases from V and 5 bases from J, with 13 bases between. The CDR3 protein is CAWSYGGVNEQYF. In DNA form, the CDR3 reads TGTGCCTGGAGTTATGGAGGGGTAAACGAGCAGTACTTC.

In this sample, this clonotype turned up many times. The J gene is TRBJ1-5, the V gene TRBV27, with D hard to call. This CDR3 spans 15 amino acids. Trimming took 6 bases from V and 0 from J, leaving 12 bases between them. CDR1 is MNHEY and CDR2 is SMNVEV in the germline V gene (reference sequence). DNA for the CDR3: TGTGCCAGCAGCCCCCTGGGCTATAGCAATCAGCCCCAGCATTTT. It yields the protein CASSPLGYSNQPQHF.

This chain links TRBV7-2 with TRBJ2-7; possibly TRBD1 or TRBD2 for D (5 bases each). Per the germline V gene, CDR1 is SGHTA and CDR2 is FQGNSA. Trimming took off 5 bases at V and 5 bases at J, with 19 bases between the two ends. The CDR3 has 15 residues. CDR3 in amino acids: CASSPYGASDDEQYF. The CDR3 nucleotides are TGTGCCAGCAGCCCGTACGGGGCCAGCGATGACGAGCAGTACTTC.